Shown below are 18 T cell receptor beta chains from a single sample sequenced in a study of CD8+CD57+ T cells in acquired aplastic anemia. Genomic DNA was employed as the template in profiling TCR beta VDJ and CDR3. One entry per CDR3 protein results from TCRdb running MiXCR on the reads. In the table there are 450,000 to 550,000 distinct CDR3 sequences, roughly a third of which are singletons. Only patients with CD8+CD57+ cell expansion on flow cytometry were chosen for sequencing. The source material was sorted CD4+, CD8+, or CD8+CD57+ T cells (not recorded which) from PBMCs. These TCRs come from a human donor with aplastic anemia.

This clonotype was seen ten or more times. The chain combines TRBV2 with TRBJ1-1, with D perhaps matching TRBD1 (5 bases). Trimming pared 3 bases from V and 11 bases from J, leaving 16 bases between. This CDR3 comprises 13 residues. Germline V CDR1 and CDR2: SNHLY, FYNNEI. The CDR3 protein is CASSDGQGHLAFF. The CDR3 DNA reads TGTGCCAGCAGTGATGGGCAGGGTCACTTGGCTTTCTTT.

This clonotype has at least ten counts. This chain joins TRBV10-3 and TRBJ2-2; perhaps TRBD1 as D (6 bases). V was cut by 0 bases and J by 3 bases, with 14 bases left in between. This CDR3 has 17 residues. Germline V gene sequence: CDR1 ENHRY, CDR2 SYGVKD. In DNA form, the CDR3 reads TGTGCCATCAGTGAGTCGGGGGCAACCCCGGACACCGGGGAGCTGTTTTTT. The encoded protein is CAISESGATPDTGELFF.

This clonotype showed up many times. The CDR3 DNA reads as TGTGCCAGCACTAGGGGGCTCAATGAGCAGTTCTTC. Translation: CASTRGLNEQFF. The chain couples TRBV7-2 to TRBJ2-1; 7 nucleotides line up with TRBD1. CDR3 length: 12 amino acids. Per germline, CDR1 SGHTA and CDR2 FQGNSA. V lost 7 bases to trimming and J lost 6 bases; unmatched junction nucleotides: 3.

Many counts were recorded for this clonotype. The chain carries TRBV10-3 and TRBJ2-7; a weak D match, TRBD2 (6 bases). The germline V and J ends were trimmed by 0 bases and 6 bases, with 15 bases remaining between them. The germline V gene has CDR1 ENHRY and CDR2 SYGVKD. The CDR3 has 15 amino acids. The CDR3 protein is CAISESTGGPGEQYF. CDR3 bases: TGTGCCATCAGTGAGTCGACCGGAGGGCCGGGCGAGCAGTACTTC.

The CDR3 is CSVERQGGAEQYF. DNA for the CDR3: TGCAGCGTTGAACGTCAGGGCGGTGCCGAGCAGTACTTC. This rearrangement joins TRBV29-1 to TRBJ2-7; D might be TRBD1 (5 bases). Per germline, CDR1 SQVTM and CDR2 ANQGSEA. Trimming cost V 2 bases and J 6 bases, with 14 bases left between them. The CDR3 runs to 13 residues.

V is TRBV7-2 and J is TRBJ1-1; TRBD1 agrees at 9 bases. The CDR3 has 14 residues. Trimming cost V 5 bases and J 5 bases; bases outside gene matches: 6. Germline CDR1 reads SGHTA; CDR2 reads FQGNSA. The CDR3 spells CASSPQGAGTEAFF. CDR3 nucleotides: TGTGCCAGCAGCCCACAGGGGGCGGGTACTGAAGCTTTCTTT.

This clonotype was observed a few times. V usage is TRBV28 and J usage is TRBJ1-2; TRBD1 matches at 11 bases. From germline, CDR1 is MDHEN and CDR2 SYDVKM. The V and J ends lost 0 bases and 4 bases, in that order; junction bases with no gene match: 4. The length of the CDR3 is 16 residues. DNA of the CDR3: TGTGCCAGCAGTTTATGGATAGGGACAGGGGGCTATGGCTACACCTTC. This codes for CASSLWIGTGGYGYTF.

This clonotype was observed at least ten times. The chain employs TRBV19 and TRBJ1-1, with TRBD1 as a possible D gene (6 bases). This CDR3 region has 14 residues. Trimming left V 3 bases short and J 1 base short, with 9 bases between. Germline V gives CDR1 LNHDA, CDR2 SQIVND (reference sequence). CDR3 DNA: TGTGCCAGTAGTATCAGGGGCCCGAACACTGAAGCTTTCTTT. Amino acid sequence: CASSIRGPNTEAFF.

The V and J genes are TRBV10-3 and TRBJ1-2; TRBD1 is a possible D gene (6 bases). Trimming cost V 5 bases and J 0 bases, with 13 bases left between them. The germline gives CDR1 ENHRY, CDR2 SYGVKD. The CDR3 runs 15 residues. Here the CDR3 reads CAISSPGAANYGYTF. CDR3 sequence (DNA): TGTGCCATCAGTTCCCCAGGGGCAGCTAACTATGGCTACACCTTC.

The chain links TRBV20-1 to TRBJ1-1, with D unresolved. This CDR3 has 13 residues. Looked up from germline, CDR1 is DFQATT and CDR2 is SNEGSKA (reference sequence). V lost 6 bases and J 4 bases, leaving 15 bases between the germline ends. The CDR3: CSAEKAGITEAFF. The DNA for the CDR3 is TGCAGTGCGGAAAAAGCGGGGATCACTGAAGCTTTCTTT.

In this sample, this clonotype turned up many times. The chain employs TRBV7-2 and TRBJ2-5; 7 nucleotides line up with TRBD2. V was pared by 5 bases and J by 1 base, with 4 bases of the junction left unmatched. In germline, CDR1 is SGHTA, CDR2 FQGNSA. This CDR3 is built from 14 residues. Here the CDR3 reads CASSIGGSQETQYF. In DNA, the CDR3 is TGTGCCAGCAGCATCGGGGGGAGCCAAGAGACCCAGTACTTC.

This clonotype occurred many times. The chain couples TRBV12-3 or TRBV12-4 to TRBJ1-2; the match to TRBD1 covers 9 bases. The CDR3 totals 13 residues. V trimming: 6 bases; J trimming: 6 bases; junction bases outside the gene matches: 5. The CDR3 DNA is TGTGCCAGCAGCCAGGACAGGGGAGATGGCTACACCTTC. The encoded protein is CASSQDRGDGYTF.

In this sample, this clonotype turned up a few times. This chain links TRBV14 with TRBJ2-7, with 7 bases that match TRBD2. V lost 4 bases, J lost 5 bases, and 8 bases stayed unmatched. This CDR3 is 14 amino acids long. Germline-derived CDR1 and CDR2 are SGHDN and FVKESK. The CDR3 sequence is CASSPLGGEHEQYF. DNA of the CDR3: TGTGCCAGCAGCCCCCTTGGGGGGGAGCACGAGCAGTACTTC.

The CDR3 region has the DNA TGTGCCAGCAGCTTAGCGCAGAGCCTTCTGGGAGAGACCCAGTACTTC. It yields the protein CASSLAQSLLGETQYF. This chain links TRBV7-6 with TRBJ2-5; D is uncertain. V shed 0 bases and J shed 4 bases, with 15 bases lying between them. The CDR3 loop spans 16 amino acids. Germline CDR1 SGHVS, CDR2 FNYEAQ.

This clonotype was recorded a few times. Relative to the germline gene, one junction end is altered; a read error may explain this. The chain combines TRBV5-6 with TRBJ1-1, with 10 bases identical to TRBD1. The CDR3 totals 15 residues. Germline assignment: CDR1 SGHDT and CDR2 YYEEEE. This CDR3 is CASSRRDRGRTGAFF. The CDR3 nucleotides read TGTGCCAGCAGCAGACGGGACAGGGGACGAACTGGAGCTTTCTTT.

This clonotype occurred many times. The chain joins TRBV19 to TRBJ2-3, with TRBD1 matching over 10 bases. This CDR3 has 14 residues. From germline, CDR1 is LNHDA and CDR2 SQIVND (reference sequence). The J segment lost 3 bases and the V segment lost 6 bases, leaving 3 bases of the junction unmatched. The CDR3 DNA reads TGTGCCAGTAGCGACAGGGGGCAAACAGATACGCAGTATTTT. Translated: CASSDRGQTDTQYF.

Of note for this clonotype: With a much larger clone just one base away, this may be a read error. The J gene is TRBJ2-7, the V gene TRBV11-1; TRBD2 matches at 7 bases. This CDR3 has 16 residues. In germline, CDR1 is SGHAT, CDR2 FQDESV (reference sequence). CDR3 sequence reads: CASRLGTGTTYREQYF. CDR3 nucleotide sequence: TGTGCCAGCCGCTTAGGTACTGGGACTACCTACCGCGAGCAGTACTTC.

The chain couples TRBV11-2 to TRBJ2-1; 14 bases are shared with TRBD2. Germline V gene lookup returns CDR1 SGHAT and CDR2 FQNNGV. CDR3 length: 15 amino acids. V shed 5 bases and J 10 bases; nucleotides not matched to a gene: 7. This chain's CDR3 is CASSDGTSGGREQFF. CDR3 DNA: TGTGCCAGCAGCGACGGGACTAGCGGGGGCCGGGAGCAGTTCTTC.